Below are 21 T cell receptor beta chains sequenced from a single sample in a study of shared clonotypes between healthy human individuals. Only in-frame clones appear in the TCRdb table, and some are missing; sequencing was by immunoSEQ multiplex PCR. The sample holds roughly 650,000 clones, 95% to 97% seen once. Naive CD8 populations comprised CD45RO-negative cells positively selected for CCR7, excluding terminally differentiated effector memory CD45RA+ cells. Sequenced material: naive CD8+ T cells sorted from blood. The receptors were sampled from a woman aged 25 to 39 in good health.

This chain links TRBV28 with TRBJ1-5; maybe TRBD1 (5 bases). Germline assignment: CDR1 MDHEN and CDR2 SYDVKM. V lost 5 bases and J lost 4, with 9 bases in between. The length of the CDR3 is 13 residues. DNA of the CDR3: TGTGCCAGCAGTCCGGACACTAATCAGCCCCAGCATTTT. Protein sequence: CASSPDTNQPQHF.

This CDR3 reads CASSESSRDRGGQYF. In DNA form, the CDR3 reads TGCGCCAGCAGTGAGTCGTCCCGGGACAGAGGAGGGCAGTACTTC. The chain recombines TRBV10-2 with TRBJ2-7, with 7 bases fitting TRBD1. V lost 0 bases to trimming and J lost 9 bases; unmatched junction nucleotides: 11. The V gene's germline CDR1 is WSHSY and CDR2 SAAADI. This CDR3 is 15 amino acids long.

V is TRBV2 and J is TRBJ1-5, with TRBD1 matching over 7 bases. V gave up 1 base and J gave up 4 bases; unmatched junction bases: 1. CDR3 length equals 14 residues. Germline loops: CDR1 SNHLY, CDR2 FYNNEI. CDR3 amino acids: CASSEEQGNQPQHF. The DNA of the CDR3 is TGTGCCAGCAGTGAAGAACAGGGGAATCAGCCCCAGCATTTT. The full variable domain, its missing parts supplied by reference TRBV2 and TRBJ1-5, is EPEVTQTPSHQVTQMGQEVILRCVPISNHLYFYWYRQILGQKVEFLVSFYNNEISEKSEIFDDQFSVERPDGSNFTLKIRSTKLEDSAMYFCASSEEQGNQPQHFGDGTRLSIL.

The gene calls are TRBV5-6 and TRBJ2-7, with a tentative D call TRBD1 (5 bases). This CDR3 has 15 amino acids. Germline V gene sequence: CDR1 SGHDT, CDR2 YYEEEE. Trimming cost V 2 bases and J 0 bases, with 12 bases left between them. CDR3: CASSFDSSSSYEQYF. As DNA, the CDR3 is TGTGCCAGCAGCTTCGACAGTTCCTCCTCCTACGAGCAGTACTTC.

The chain employs TRBV4-1 and TRBJ2-2; D might be TRBD1 or TRBD2, each matching 5 bases. The V gene's germline CDR1 is MGHRA and CDR2 YSYEKL. Trimming cost V 1 base and J 7 bases, with 10 bases left between them. This CDR3 region has 14 residues. The CDR3 region has the DNA TGCGCCAGCAGCCAAGTGGGGGTCGGCGGGGAGCTGTTTTTT. Its protein is CASSQVGVGGELFF.

The V call is TRBV27, the J call TRBJ2-5, with D hard to call. The CDR3 sequence is 15 residues long. V lost 3 bases and J lost 4, with 15 bases in between. Germline V gene lookup returns CDR1 MNHEY and CDR2 SMNVEV (reference sequence). CDR3: CASSFSSRPGETQYF. The CDR3 region has the DNA TGTGCCAGCAGTTTTAGTTCGAGACCAGGAGAGACCCAGTACTTC.

V and J are TRBV6-1 and TRBJ1-1, with 7 bases matching TRBD1. Germline-derived CDR1 and CDR2 are MNHNS and SASEGT. This CDR3 has 18 amino acids. The V segment lost 0 bases and the J segment 3 bases; nucleotides outside the gene matches: 13. The CDR3 here is CASSEADRVRRSYTEAFF. The CDR3 DNA reads TGTGCCAGCAGTGAAGCTGACAGGGTCAGAAGGTCGTACACTGAAGCTTTCTTT.

This sequence joins TRBV27 and TRBJ2-7; maybe TRBD1 (7 bases). The CDR3 is 15 residues long. Trimming took 4 bases from V and 6 from J, leaving 19 bases between them. Per the germline V gene, CDR1 is MNHEY and CDR2 is SMNVEV (reference sequence). The CDR3 loop reads CASSSLRDSLVEQYF. As DNA, the CDR3 is TGTGCCAGCAGTTCGTTGCGGGACAGCTTGGTCGAGCAGTACTTC.

The V gene is TRBV6-1, the J gene TRBJ2-1, with 7 positions matching TRBD2. The CDR3 spans 15 residues. Germline V lookup: CDR1 MNHNS, CDR2 SASEGT. J was trimmed by 0 bases and V by 6 bases; bases with no gene match: 5. DNA of the CDR3: TGTGCCAGCAGCTTTGGCGGGAGCTCCTACAATGAGCAGTTCTTC. Its translation is CASSFGGSSYNEQFF.

In regard to this clone: The same CDR3 also results from other DNA sequences found in this sample. This chain connects TRBV6-5 to TRBJ1-2; D uncertain. Trimming removed 0 bases at V and 1 base at J, with 9 bases between. The CDR3 spans 15 residues. CDR1 is MNHEY, CDR2 SVGAGI, per germline. The CDR3 region has the DNA TGTGCCAGCAGTTACTCGGAGGGTTTTAACTATGGCTACACCTTC. Its translation: CASSYSEGFNYGYTF.

The genes are TRBV7-9 and TRBJ2-2; tentatively, D is TRBD1 (6 bases). This CDR3 is 15 amino acids long. Trimming stripped 5 bases from V and 2 bases from J, with 12 bases between. CDR1 is SEHNR and CDR2 is FQNEAQ in the germline V gene (reference sequence). For the CDR3, the DNA is TGTGCCAGCAGCCCGCGACAGGCCAACACCGGGGAGCTGTTTTTT. Translation gives CASSPRQANTGELFF.

The genes are TRBV4-1 and TRBJ2-7; D might be TRBD1 (6 bases). Germline V gives CDR1 MGHRA, CDR2 YSYEKL. Trimming took 0 bases from V and 3 from J, leaving 15 bases between them. This CDR3 is built from 16 residues. The CDR3 protein is CASSQDLGRGYYEQYF. CDR3 DNA sequence: TGCGCCAGCAGCCAAGATCTCGGCAGGGGATACTACGAGCAGTACTTC.

This clone turned up a few times. The same CDR3 arises from other DNA sequences in this sample as well. The V call is TRBV5-4, the J call TRBJ2-5, with TRBD2 as a possible D gene (5 bases). The CDR3 runs 13 residues. V was cut by 0 bases and J by 4 bases, with 7 bases left in between. Germline V CDR1 and CDR2: SGHNT, YYREEE (reference sequence). CDR3 residues: CASSLEAAETQYF. The CDR3 DNA reads TGTGCCAGCAGCTTGGAAGCGGCAGAGACCCAGTACTTC.

The chain carries TRBV27 and TRBJ2-1; 11 nucleotides align to TRBD1. This CDR3 region has 18 residues. CDR1 is MNHEY and CDR2 is SMNVEV in the germline V gene (reference sequence). The V gene end was trimmed by 3 bases and the J gene end by 5 bases; junction bases not matched to a gene: 12. The DNA of the CDR3 is TGTGCCAGCAGTTTTACAGTTGGGGACAGGGGGGGTCACAATGAGCAGTTCTTC. This translates into CASSFTVGDRGGHNEQFF.

The rearrangement uses TRBV5-4 and TRBJ1-1, with a tentative D call TRBD1 (5 bases). The CDR3 contains 12 residues. V lost 3 bases, J lost 11 bases, and 14 bases lay in between. In germline, CDR1 is SGHNT, CDR2 YYREEE (reference sequence). In nucleotides, the CDR3 is TGTGCCAGCAGCTGGGACGGACAACCGGCTTTCTTT. It encodes CASSWDGQPAFF.

The gene calls are TRBV6-1 and TRBJ2-1; perhaps TRBD1 as D (6 bases). The CDR3 runs 14 residues. Per the germline V gene, CDR1 is MNHNS and CDR2 is SASEGT. The ends were cut back, 7 bases at V and 4 bases at J, with 14 bases in the middle. CDR3 DNA sequence: TGTGCCAGCAAAGTGAGAGGGGGTTACAATGAGCAGTTCTTC. Translated: CASKVRGGYNEQFF.

Remarks on this clone: The same CDR3 also results from other DNA sequences found in this sample. V gene TRBV5-6 combines with J gene TRBJ2-1; 7 nucleotides line up with TRBD1. With V trimmed by 2 bases and J by 0 bases, 5 bases remained unmatched. Per germline, CDR1 SGHDT and CDR2 YYEEEE. This CDR3 is built from 16 residues. The CDR3 protein is CASSLTRDSSYNEQFF. CDR3 nucleotides: TGTGCCAGCAGCTTAACCCGGGACAGCTCCTACAATGAGCAGTTCTTC.

V usage is TRBV7-9 and J usage is TRBJ2-7; 16 positions agree with TRBD2. There are 19 residues in the CDR3. Trimming cost V 5 bases and J 2 bases; bases outside gene matches: 12. CDR1 and CDR2 (germline): SEHNR, FQNEAQ (reference sequence). CDR3 residues: CASSPKPGLAGGKPYEQYF. The CDR3 nucleotides read TGTGCCAGCAGCCCCAAACCGGGACTAGCGGGAGGGAAACCCTACGAGCAGTACTTC.

This clone has just one count. The rearrangement links TRBV16 to TRBJ2-1, with 7 positions matching TRBD2. The V gene's germline CDR1 is KGHSY and CDR2 FQNENV. CDR3 length equals 14 residues. With 3 bases clipped from V and 4 bases from J, the junction kept 3 bases outside the gene matches. For the CDR3, the DNA is TGTGCCAGCAGCCACACTAGCGAGTACAATGAGCAGTTCTTC. Protein: CASSHTSEYNEQFF. The full variable domain, in which reference TRBV16 and TRBJ2-1 provide the parts outside the CDR3, is GEEVAQTPKHLVRGEGQKAKLYCAPIKGHSYVFWYQQVLKNEFKFLISFQNENVFDETGMPKERFSAKCLPNSPCSLEIQATKLEDSAVYFCASSHTSEYNEQFFGPGTRLTVL.

The rearrangement joins TRBV30 to TRBJ2-1; D might be TRBD1 or TRBD2, each matching 6 bases. The CDR3 runs to 13 residues. Germline V gene lookup returns CDR1 GTSNPN and CDR2 SVGIG (reference sequence). Trimming pared 4 bases from V and 6 bases from J, leaving 13 bases between. The chain's CDR3 is CAWMVGGGNEQFF. Written as DNA, the CDR3 is TGTGCCTGGATGGTCGGAGGGGGCAATGAGCAGTTCTTC.

A single count supports this clone. The V and J genes are TRBV2 and TRBJ2-7; D unclear. V lost 3 bases and J 3 bases, leaving 9 bases between the germline ends. In germline, CDR1 is SNHLY, CDR2 FYNNEI. The CDR3 loop spans 13 amino acids. The CDR3 sequence is CASSDKTRYEQYF. The CDR3 DNA sequence: TGTGCCAGCAGTGATAAGACGCGCTACGAGCAGTACTTC. Filled out from reference TRBV2 and TRBJ2-7, the complete variable domain reads EPEVTQTPSHQVTQMGQEVILRCVPISNHLYFYWYRQILGQKVEFLVSFYNNEISEKSEIFDDQFSVERPDGSNFTLKIRSTKLEDSAMYFCASSDKTRYEQYFGPGTRLTVT.